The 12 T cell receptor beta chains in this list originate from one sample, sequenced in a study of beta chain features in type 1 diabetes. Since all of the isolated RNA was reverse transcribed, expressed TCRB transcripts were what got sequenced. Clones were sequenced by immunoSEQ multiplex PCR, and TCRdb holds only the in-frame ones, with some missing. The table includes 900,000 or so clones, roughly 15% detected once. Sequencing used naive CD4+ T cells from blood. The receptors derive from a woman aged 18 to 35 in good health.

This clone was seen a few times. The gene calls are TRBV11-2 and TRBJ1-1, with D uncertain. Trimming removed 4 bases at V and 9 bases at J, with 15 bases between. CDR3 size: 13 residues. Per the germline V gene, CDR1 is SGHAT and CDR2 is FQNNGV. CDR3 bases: TGTGCCAGCAGCTCCCGACGGAACAGCCAAGCTTTCTTT. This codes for CASSSRRNSQAFF.

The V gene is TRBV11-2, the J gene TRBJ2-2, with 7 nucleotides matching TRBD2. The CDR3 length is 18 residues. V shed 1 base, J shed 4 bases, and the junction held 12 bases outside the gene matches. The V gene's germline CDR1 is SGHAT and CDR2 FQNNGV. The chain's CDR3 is CASSLALAGGRGTGELFF. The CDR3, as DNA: TGTGCCAGCAGCTTAGCCCTCGCCGGGGGGAGGGGCACCGGGGAGCTGTTTTTT.

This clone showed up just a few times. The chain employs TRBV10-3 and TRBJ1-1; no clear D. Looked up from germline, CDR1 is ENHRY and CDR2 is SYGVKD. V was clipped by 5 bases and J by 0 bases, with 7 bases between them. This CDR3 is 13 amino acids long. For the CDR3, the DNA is TGTGCCATCAGTCAAGAGCTGAACACTGAAGCTTTCTTT. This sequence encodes CAISQELNTEAFF.

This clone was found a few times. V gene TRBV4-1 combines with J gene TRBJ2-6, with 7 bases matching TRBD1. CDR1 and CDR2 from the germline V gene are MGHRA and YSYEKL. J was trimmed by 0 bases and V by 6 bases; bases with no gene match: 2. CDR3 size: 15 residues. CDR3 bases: TGCGCCAGCAGACGGACAGGCTCTGGGGCCAACGTCCTGACTTTC. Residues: CASRRTGSGANVLTF.

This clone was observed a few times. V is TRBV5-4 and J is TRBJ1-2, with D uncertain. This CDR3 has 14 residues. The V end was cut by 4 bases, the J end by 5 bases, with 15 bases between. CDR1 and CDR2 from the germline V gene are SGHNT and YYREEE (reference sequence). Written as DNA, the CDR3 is TGTGCCAGCAGCCTCGACTGGGAAGAATATGGCTACACCTTC. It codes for CASSLDWEEYGYTF.

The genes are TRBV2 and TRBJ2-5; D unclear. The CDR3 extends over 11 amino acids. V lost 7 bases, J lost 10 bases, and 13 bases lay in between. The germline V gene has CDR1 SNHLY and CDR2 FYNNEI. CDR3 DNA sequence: TGTGCCAGCATTTTAAACACGGGCCAGTACTTC. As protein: CASILNTGQYF.

The CDR3 nucleotides are TGTGCCAGCAGTCCCCTTGGTGAAATCGGTAATGAAAAACTGTTTTTT. This sequence encodes CASSPLGEIGNEKLFF. The chain uses TRBV27 and TRBJ1-4; D is unclear. The germline V gene encodes CDR1 MNHEY and CDR2 SMNVEV (reference sequence). Trimming shortened V by 5 bases and J by 4 bases, and 17 bases separated the two germline ends. This CDR3 is 16 amino acids long.

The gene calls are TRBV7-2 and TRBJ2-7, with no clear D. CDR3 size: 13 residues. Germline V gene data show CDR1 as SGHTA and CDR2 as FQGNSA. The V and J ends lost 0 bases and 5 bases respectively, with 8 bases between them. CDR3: CASSLAGLNEQYF. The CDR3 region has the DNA TGTGCCAGCAGCTTAGCCGGGTTGAACGAGCAGTACTTC.

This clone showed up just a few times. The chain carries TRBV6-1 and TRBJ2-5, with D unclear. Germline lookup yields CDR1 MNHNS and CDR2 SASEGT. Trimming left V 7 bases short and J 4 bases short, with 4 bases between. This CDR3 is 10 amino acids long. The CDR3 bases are TGTGCCAGCAACTCAGAGACCCAGTACTTC. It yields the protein CASNSETQYF.

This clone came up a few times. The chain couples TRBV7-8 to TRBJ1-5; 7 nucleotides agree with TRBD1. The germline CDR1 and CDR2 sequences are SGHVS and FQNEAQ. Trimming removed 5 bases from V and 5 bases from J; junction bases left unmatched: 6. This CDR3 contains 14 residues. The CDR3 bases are TGTGCCAGCAGCCCCGGACAGGATTATCAGCCCCAGCATTTT. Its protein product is CASSPGQDYQPQHF.

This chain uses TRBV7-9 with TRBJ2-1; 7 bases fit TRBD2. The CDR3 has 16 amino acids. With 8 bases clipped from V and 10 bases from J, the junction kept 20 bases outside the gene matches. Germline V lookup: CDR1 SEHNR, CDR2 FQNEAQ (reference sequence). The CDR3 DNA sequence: TGTGCCAGCCGGGGTTATCGGCTAGCGGCCATGCGAGAGCAGTTCTTC. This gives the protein CASRGYRLAAMREQFF.

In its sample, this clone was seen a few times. CDR3 amino acids: CASSADGGSGPQHF. DNA for the CDR3: TGTGCCAGCAGCGCCGACGGGGGCTCGGGGCCCCAGCATTTT. This chain uses TRBV11-2 with TRBJ1-5; maybe TRBD1 (6 bases). Trimming shortened V by 5 bases and J by 9 bases, and 17 bases separated the two germline ends. In germline, CDR1 is SGHAT, CDR2 FQNNGV. This CDR3 is 14 amino acids long.